Below are 21 T cell receptor beta chains sequenced from a single sample in a study of OX40 agonist ivuxolimab in advanced cancers. Profiling relied on immunoSEQ multiplex PCR, and the TCRdb table lists in-frame clones only, not all of them. The profile shows about 53,000 clones, over 65% of them singletons. The source was CD4+ or CD8+ T cells sorted from blood, collected in a trial of the OX40 agonist ivuxolimab. Receptor source: an adult with an advanced solid tumor such as melanoma, head and neck, liver or kidney cancer.

This chain uses TRBV18 with TRBJ2-5; TRBD1 might be the D (6 bases). Germline values: CDR1 KGHSH, CDR2 LQKENI. The V gene lost 5 bases and the J gene lost 4 bases, with 17 bases spanning the gap. The length of the CDR3 is 15 residues. The CDR3 DNA is TGTGCCAGCTCAGCCTACCGACAGGTGGGAGAGACCCAGTACTTC. This translates into CASSAYRQVGETQYF.

The J gene is TRBJ2-5, the V gene TRBV2, with TRBD2 identical over 9 bases. In germline, CDR1 is SNHLY, CDR2 FYNNEI. V was pared by 8 bases and J by 4 bases, with 14 bases of the junction left unmatched. The CDR3 spans 16 residues. In nucleotides, the CDR3 is TGTGCCAGCCAGGGACTAGCAGCCACCCGGGGAGAGACCCAGTACTTC. Translated: CASQGLAATRGETQYF.

This clone was seen more than once but under ten times. The rearrangement links TRBV7-3 to TRBJ2-1; D is unresolved. This CDR3 comprises 13 residues. Germline lookup yields CDR1 SGHTA and CDR2 FQGTGA. V shed 3 bases and J shed 6 bases, with 9 bases lying between them. The CDR3 DNA reads TGTGCCAGCAGCTTTATCCCGGGCAATGAGCAGTTCTTC. Its translation: CASSFIPGNEQFF.

This sequence joins TRBV7-2 and TRBJ2-2; perhaps TRBD2 as D (5 bases). Between the trimmed V and J ends, which lost 4 bases and 4 bases, there was a span of 10 bases. This CDR3 has 14 amino acids. CDR1 is SGHTA and CDR2 is FQGNSA in the germline V gene. The CDR3 reads CASSSGLSTGELFF. The CDR3 DNA sequence: TGTGCCAGCAGCTCCGGACTGTCCACCGGGGAGCTGTTTTTT.

This chain links TRBV2 with TRBJ2-7; TRBD1 agrees at 9 bases. The CDR3 is 13 residues long. The J segment lost 1 base and the V segment lost 6 bases, leaving 1 base of the junction unmatched. Germline CDR1 reads SNHLY; CDR2 reads FYNNEI. As DNA, the CDR3 is TGTGCCAGCAGGACAGGGGGGTCCTACGAGCAGTACTTC. As protein: CASRTGGSYEQYF.

This clone was counted many times. The same CDR3 also results from other DNA sequences found in this sample. J is TRBJ2-7 and V is TRBV6-5; TRBD1 is a possible D gene (6 bases). The CDR3 loop spans 13 amino acids. Germline-derived CDR1 and CDR2 are MNHEY and SVGAGI. The V and J ends lost 6 bases and 1 base respectively, with 10 bases between them. CDR3 loop: CASRHRDSYEQYF. The CDR3 DNA reads TGTGCCAGCAGACACAGGGATTCCTACGAGCAGTACTTC.

The V gene is TRBV11-2, the J gene TRBJ2-1; TRBD2 matches at 11 bases. The CDR3 has 17 amino acids. Germline loops: CDR1 SGHAT, CDR2 FQNNGV. J lost 0 bases, V lost 5 bases, and 6 bases had no gene match. The CDR3 region is CASSTRLAGGSYNEQFF. The CDR3 DNA is TGTGCCAGCAGCACCCGTCTAGCGGGGGGCTCCTACAATGAGCAGTTCTTC.

The gene calls are TRBV6-5 and TRBJ1-2, with D possibly matching TRBD1 (5 bases). V was trimmed by 10 bases and J by 2 bases, leaving 11 bases between them. Germline assignment: CDR1 MNHEY and CDR2 SVGAGI. There are 12 residues in the CDR3. CDR3 amino acids: CATRQTNYGYTF. Here the CDR3 DNA reads TGTGCCACTAGACAGACGAACTATGGCTACACCTTC.

This clone was detected ten times or more. The rearrangement joins TRBV7-9 to TRBJ2-7; D may match TRBD1 or TRBD2 (6 bases each). The CDR3 runs to 15 residues. The germline V and J ends were trimmed by 5 bases and 0 bases, with 14 bases remaining between them. Germline loops: CDR1 SEHNR, CDR2 FQNEAQ (reference sequence). The CDR3 sequence: CASSGGTRSSYEQYF. For the CDR3, the DNA is TGTGCCAGCAGCGGCGGGACAAGAAGCTCCTACGAGCAGTACTTC. The variable domain in full, completed from reference TRBV7-9 and TRBJ2-7, reads DTGVSQNPRHKITKRGQNVTFRCDPISEHNRLYWYRQTLGQGPEFLTYFQNEAQLEKSRLLSDRFSAERPKGSFSTLEIQRTEQGDSAMYLCASSGGTRSSYEQYFGPGTRLTVT.

This rearrangement joins TRBV2 to TRBJ2-7; tentative D call: TRBD2 (7 bases). The CDR3 has 15 amino acids. V lost 1 base to trimming and J lost 5 bases, with 15 bases between them. The germline V gene has CDR1 SNHLY and CDR2 FYNNEI. The CDR3 protein is CASSEGGGHRNEQYF. CDR3 nucleotides: TGTGCCAGCAGTGAAGGGGGGGGGCATCGGAACGAGCAGTACTTC.

This clone appeared a few times. The J gene is TRBJ2-7, the V gene TRBV29-1, with 12 positions matching TRBD1. Germline CDR1 is SQVTM and CDR2 is ANQGSEA. The CDR3 extends over 13 amino acids. The ends lost 4 bases at V and 9 bases at J; junction bases unmatched: 7. The CDR3 reads CSVVMGQGAGQYF. The CDR3 region has the DNA TGCAGCGTTGTAATGGGACAGGGGGCGGGGCAGTACTTC.

The V call is TRBV7-2, the J call TRBJ2-3; TRBD2 matches at 11 bases. Germline lookup yields CDR1 SGHTA and CDR2 FQGNSA. V shed 3 bases, J shed 4 bases, and the junction held 3 bases outside the gene matches. CDR3 length: 15 amino acids. The DNA for the CDR3 is TGTGCCAGCAGCTTCCTAGCGGGAGGACCAGATACGCAGTATTTT. Protein product: CASSFLAGGPDTQYF.

This clone appeared a single time. The chain is built from TRBV4-2 and TRBJ2-7; D is undetermined. This CDR3 region has 16 residues. Trimming took 4 bases from V and 2 from J, leaving 18 bases between them. CDR1 and CDR2 from the germline V gene are LGHNA and YNFKEQ. The CDR3 sequence is CASSRPRAGSPYEQYF. CDR3 coding DNA: TGTGCCAGCAGCCGACCTAGAGCCGGGTCCCCCTACGAGCAGTACTTC.

The chain links TRBV7-9 to TRBJ2-2; D may be TRBD2 (6 bases). The germline CDR1 and CDR2 sequences are SEHNR and FQNEAQ (reference sequence). Trimming shortened V by 2 bases and J by 8 bases, and 12 bases separated the two germline ends. CDR3 size: 14 residues. CDR3 protein: CASSLSRSGGELFF. CDR3 sequence (DNA): TGTGCCAGCAGCTTATCTCGGAGCGGGGGGGAGCTGTTTTTT.

This chain links TRBV11-3 with TRBJ1-2; no clear D gene. Deletions cut 1 base from V and 1 base from J, with 7 bases between. The CDR3 covers 14 residues. Germline CDR1 is SGHNT and CDR2 is YENEEA. CDR3 protein: CASSLARNNYGYTF. CDR3 nucleotides: TGTGCCAGCAGCTTAGCCCGGAATAACTATGGCTACACCTTC.

The chain joins TRBV7-3 to TRBJ2-5; 8 nucleotides align to TRBD2. Germline CDR1 SGHTA, CDR2 FQGTGA. The CDR3 is 15 residues long. V was pared by 3 bases and J by 5 bases, with 8 bases of the junction left unmatched. CDR3 in amino acids: CASSLTGGPGETQYF. Written as DNA, the CDR3 is TGTGCCAGCAGCTTGACGGGGGGGCCCGGCGAGACCCAGTACTTC.

The gene calls are TRBV6-6 and TRBJ2-7; D may be TRBD1 (5 bases). The CDR3 runs to 11 residues. Germline-derived CDR1 and CDR2 are MNHNY and SVGAGI (reference sequence). With 7 bases removed from V and 6 bases from J, the gap between germline ends came to 10 bases. DNA of the CDR3: TGTGCCAGCACCGTAGGGGTCGAGCAGTACTTC. The encoded protein is CASTVGVEQYF.

As DNA, the CDR3 is TGTGCCAGCAGCTTGGGGACAGGGAGGGGCACAGATACGCAGTATTTT. This gives the protein CASSLGTGRGTDTQYF. The rearrangement links TRBV11-2 to TRBJ2-3, with 9 bases matching TRBD1. Germline CDR1 and CDR2: SGHAT and FQNNGV. The CDR3 spans 16 residues. J lost 1 base, V lost 3 bases, and 5 bases had no gene match.

V and J are TRBV15 and TRBJ1-1; D might be TRBD1 (5 bases). The V end was cut by 4 bases, the J end by 4 bases, with 19 bases between. Per the germline V gene, CDR1 is LNHNV and CDR2 is YYDKDF (reference sequence). The CDR3 runs to 16 residues. As DNA, the CDR3 is TGTGCCACCAGCACCATCAAGGGGCCAGGCATCACTGAAGCTTTCTTT. Amino acids: CATSTIKGPGITEAFF.

This chain uses TRBV19 with TRBJ1-5, with D possibly being TRBD1 (6 bases). V lost 3 bases and J lost 7, with 19 bases in between. CDR1 is LNHDA, CDR2 SQIVND, per germline (reference sequence). The CDR3 contains 16 residues. The CDR3 sequence: CASSITGSSSGQPQHF. CDR3 coding DNA: TGTGCCAGTAGTATCACAGGGTCAAGTTCGGGACAGCCCCAGCATTTT.

The chain recombines TRBV5-1 with TRBJ2-7; TRBD2 agrees at 10 bases. Germline values: CDR1 SGHRS, CDR2 YFSETQ. V dropped 4 bases and J dropped 2; count of bases not matched to a gene: 6. The CDR3 sequence is 15 residues long. The CDR3 coding sequence is TGCGCCAGCAGCCGGGGACTAGCGCGAGCCTACGAGCAGTACTTC. Translated, it gives CASSRGLARAYEQYF.